At least ten counts were recorded for the clone carrying this T cell receptor (beta chain). Its target is unknown. The sample originates from a study of molecular identifiers for immune sequencing clone quantification. Findings and caveats of the study: Jurkat TCR RNA spiked in from one cell (amid roughly 970,000 naive cells) was reportedly detectable.

TCRdb reprocessed the PCR reads via MiXCR and lists one record per CDR3 protein. The table shows approximately 500,000 distinct CDR3 sequences, with 20% to 25% occurring only once. Germline V CDR1 and CDR2: SQVTM, ANQGSEA. This CDR3 region has 13 residues. V gave up 6 bases and J gave up 0 bases; unmatched junction bases: 4. The receptor's source is a human donor in good health. Some libraries in this study had Jurkat cell RNA spiked in. Sequencing used naive CD8+ T cells from blood, with Jurkat cell RNA spiked in. Subset specified: FACS-sorted CD8+CD4-CCR7+CD45RA+ naive T cells. The chain links TRBV29-1 to TRBJ1-1, with TRBD1 matching 7 bases. CDR3 region: CSVATGMNTEAFF. Written as DNA, the CDR3 is TGCAGCGTCGCGACAGGGATGAACACTGAAGCTTTCTTT.